A selection of T cell receptor beta chains follows, all from one sample in a study of blood T cell repertoires in COVID-19. Libraries were prepared by immunoSEQ multiplex PCR; TCRdb keeps only in-frame clonotypes and omits some of them. The sample has 200,000 to 250,000 clones; roughly 84% are singletons. The sequencing sample was made of peripheral blood. These receptors all come from a woman over 75 with active or convalescent COVID-19. Both conserved end residues are part of each CDR3. The size of a clone is reported for some rows only, either as once, few or many, or as a class for expanded clones.

>-|TRBJ1-1|TRBV19
CASSIVRNTEAFF
>-|TRBJ1-4|TRBV7-9
CASSLRAFGTATNEKLFF
>-|TRBJ2-5|TRBV6-6
CASSYSGQGARETQYF
>-|TRBJ1-2|TRBV5-1
CASSLSGEDGYTF
>-|TRBJ1-2|TRBV19
CASSDRILNYGYTF
>-|TRBJ1-5|TRBV19
CASSMGQGYQPQHF
>-|TRBJ1-6|TRBV11-3
CASSLGGGNSPLHF
>-|TRBJ2-4|TRBV19
CASSPRPSGAVRGNIQYF
>-|TRBJ2-2|TRBV2
CASSVSGGRNTGELFF
>-|TRBJ2-7|TRBV2
CASSAGTGSSYEQYF
>-|TRBJ2-7|TRBV3-1/TRBV3-2
CASSPLLPGGRLGEQYF
>-|TRBJ2-7|TRBV29-1
CSVAGRVGPYEQYF
>-|TRBJ2-1|TRBV11-3
CASSRLSGTYNEQFF
>-|TRBJ1-4|TRBV5-1
CASNPGDEGEKLFF
>-|TRBJ2-1|TRBV5-1
CASSLSSSGSYNEQFF
>once|TRBJ1-5|TRBV7-2
CASSFGAARAQPQHF
>-|TRBJ2-4|TRBV19
CASSTTVPIGRAKNIQYF
>-|TRBJ2-7|TRBV7-2
CASSALAGYEQYF
>-|TRBJ2-5|TRBV5-4
CASRKDRYQETQYF
>-|TRBJ1-1|TRBV4-1
CASSRNSGDTEAFF
>-|TRBJ2-3|TRBV18
CASSPNLAGITDTQYF
>-|TRBJ2-3|TRBV7-9
CASSLGKGASTDTQYF
>-|TRBJ1-3|TRBV18
CASSPAEYNSGNTIYF
>-|TRBJ1-5|TRBV4-1
CASSQLGHDSNQPQHF
>-|TRBJ2-5|TRBV28
CASSFWGRGGETQYF
>few|TRBJ1-2|TRBV9
CASSVEGGQGSYGYTF
>-|TRBJ2-1|TRBV9
CASSGTNRGINEQFF
>-|TRBJ2-7|TRBV3-1/TRBV3-2
CASSPTLVAGEQYF
>-|TRBJ2-3|TRBV5-1
CASSRQTGLGTDTQYF
>-|TRBJ1-1|TRBV5-1
CASRTIMNTEAFF
>-|TRBJ2-1|TRBV6-5
CASSPTGRSNEQFF
>-|TRBJ2-5|TRBV5-4
CASSPTSGQETQYF
>-|TRBJ2-1|TRBV11-2
CASSIEANEQFF
>-|TRBJ2-7|TRBV5-4
CASSSPLAGRPSYEQYF
>-|TRBJ1-5|TRBV28
CASSPTGRFKPQHF
>-|TRBJ1-1|TRBV29-1
CSVDSGAGEAFF
>-|TRBJ1-3|TRBV9
CASSTRTGNIGNTIYF
>-|TRBJ2-2|TRBV5-1
CASSFSGSPNTGELFF
>-|TRBJ1-3|TRBV15
CATSIQGHSGNTIYF
>-|TRBJ2-5|TRBV30
CAWRRAGGYQETQYF
>-|TRBJ1-2|TRBV13
CASRLTEKGGYTF
>-|TRBJ2-3|TRBV12-3/TRBV12-4
CASSLTPRDTQYF
>-|TRBJ1-4|TRBV5-1
CASSLGIGEEKLFF